The 31 T cell receptor beta chains given below trace back to one sample, sequenced in a study of CD8+ T cells in alopecia areata. Treatment defined: oral pan-JAK inhibitor, 5-10 mg twice daily. Extracted from the samples, RNA was reverse transcribed into cDNA to serve as the sequencing template. Sequencing was performed with immunoSEQ multiplex PCR; in TCRdb, only in-frame clones are kept and a portion is missing. The data contain about 100,000 clones, almost 60% of them singletons. Sequencing used CD8+ T cells sorted from blood, obtained between weeks 55 and 70, from a patient treated with tofacitinib. The receptors derive from a human donor with alopecia areata.

This chain links TRBV5-1 with TRBJ1-5; D unclear. This CDR3 has 15 residues. Germline V gene data show CDR1 as SGHRS and CDR2 as YFSETQ. Between the trimmed V and J ends, which lost 4 bases and 4 bases, there was a span of 15 bases. CDR3 region: CASSEFPGPNQPQHF. The CDR3 DNA is TGCGCCAGCAGCGAGTTTCCAGGCCCGAATCAGCCCCAGCATTTT.

The rearrangement joins TRBV25-1 to TRBJ2-1; D tentatively fits TRBD1 or TRBD2 (5 bases each). The germline V gene has CDR1 MGHDK and CDR2 SYGVNS. CDR3 length equals 11 residues. The V gene lost 7 bases and the J gene lost 11 bases, with 12 bases spanning the gap. The chain's CDR3 is CASTEGLQQFF. DNA of the CDR3: TGTGCCAGCACCGAGGGGCTACAGCAGTTCTTC.

This chain connects TRBV5-1 to TRBJ2-6, with 9 bases fitting TRBD1. From germline, CDR1 is SGHRS and CDR2 YFSETQ. V lost 7 bases, J lost 4 bases, and 9 bases stayed unmatched. The length of the CDR3 is 16 residues. CDR3: CASRAWTGAGANVLTF. CDR3 sequence (DNA): TGCGCCAGCCGAGCCTGGACAGGGGCCGGGGCCAACGTCCTGACTTTC.

This sequence joins TRBV7-8 and TRBJ2-7; 8 positions match TRBD1. V shed 4 bases, J shed 3 bases, and the junction held 2 bases outside the gene matches. From germline, CDR1 is SGHVS and CDR2 FQNEAQ. This CDR3 has 13 residues. The chain's CDR3 is CASSSGQVYEQYF. CDR3 nucleotide sequence: TGTGCCAGCAGCTCGGGACAGGTCTACGAGCAGTACTTC.

The gene calls are TRBV4-1 and TRBJ2-7; D is undetermined. With 1 base removed from V and 0 bases from J, the gap between germline ends came to 10 bases. CDR1 is MGHRA, CDR2 YSYEKL, per germline. The CDR3 is 15 amino acids. As DNA, the CDR3 is TGCGCCAGCAGCCAAGTCGAGAAGAGCTCCTACGAGCAGTACTTC. Its protein is CASSQVEKSSYEQYF.

The chain has TRBV15 and TRBJ2-7, with D tentatively TRBD2 (6 bases). The CDR3 extends over 14 amino acids. The V and J ends lost 3 bases and 4 bases respectively, with 13 bases between them. Looked up from germline, CDR1 is LNHNV and CDR2 is YYDKDF (reference sequence). CDR3 amino acids: CATSSAGLNYEQYF. CDR3 coding DNA: TGTGCCACCAGCAGCGCGGGACTGAATTACGAGCAGTACTTC.

The chain uses TRBV7-6 and TRBJ2-6, with 9 bases aligning to TRBD1. V dropped 1 base and J dropped 0; count of bases not matched to a gene: 7. Germline CDR1 and CDR2: SGHVS and FNYEAQ. CDR3 size: 19 residues. CDR3 sequence (DNA): TGTGCCAGCAGCTTAGAGTACAGGGGGCGCAGCTCTGGGGCCAACGTCCTGACTTTC. Translating gives CASSLEYRGRSSGANVLTF.

This clone was observed a few times. The V and J genes are TRBV18 and TRBJ1-4; 7 bases line up with TRBD1. Trimming removed 1 base from V and 7 bases from J; junction bases left unmatched: 6. Germline values: CDR1 KGHSH, CDR2 LQKENI. CDR3 length: 15 residues. The CDR3 nucleotides are TGTGCCAGCTCACCACATCCGGGACAGCGTGAAAAACTGTTTTTT. Translating gives CASSPHPGQREKLFF.

This clone was observed a handful of times. V is TRBV5-1 and J is TRBJ2-3; weak D call: TRBD2 (5 bases). Germline-derived CDR1 and CDR2 are SGHRS and YFSETQ. The CDR3 runs to 14 residues. The V gene lost 0 bases and the J gene lost 1 base, with 6 bases spanning the gap. CDR3 sequence: CASSLDGGTDTQYF. The DNA for the CDR3 is TGCGCCAGCAGCTTGGACGGGGGCACAGATACGCAGTATTTT.

The chain uses TRBV10-3 and TRBJ2-2, with 11 bases aligning to TRBD2. Germline CDR1 ENHRY, CDR2 SYGVKD. Losses at the gene ends were 3 bases for V and 0 bases for J; bases not matched to a gene: 12. This CDR3 spans 20 amino acids. CDR3 in amino acids: CAISERFGLAGLANTGELFF. In nucleotides, the CDR3 is TGTGCCATCAGTGAAAGGTTTGGACTAGCGGGTCTCGCGAACACCGGGGAGCTGTTTTTT.

This clone is medium-sized. The V gene is TRBV7-3, the J gene TRBJ2-4; D is perhaps TRBD1 (6 bases). Trimming took 5 bases from V and 5 from J, leaving 16 bases between them. Germline CDR1 reads SGHTA; CDR2 reads FQGTGA. This CDR3 comprises 15 residues. CDR3 in amino acids: CASSPGVGGQNIQYF. In DNA form, the CDR3 reads TGTGCCAGCAGCCCAGGGGTCGGCGGGCAAAACATTCAGTACTTC.

This clone was found a few times. V is TRBV7-9 and J is TRBJ2-1, with D possibly TRBD2 on 5 matching bases. This CDR3 is built from 12 residues. V lost 2 bases and J lost 9, with 8 bases in between. Germline CDR1 reads SEHNR; CDR2 reads FQNEAQ (reference sequence). The CDR3 DNA is TGTGCCAGCAGCTTATTAGCGCCTGAGCAGTTCTTC. Translating gives CASSLLAPEQFF. The entire variable domain, with the rest obtained from reference TRBV7-9 and TRBJ2-1, is as follows: DTGVSQNPRHKITKRGQNVTFRCDPISEHNRLYWYRQTLGQGPEFLTYFQNEAQLEKSRLLSDRFSAERPKGSFSTLEIQRTEQGDSAMYLCASSLLAPEQFFGPGTRLTVL.

This chain links TRBV5-6 with TRBJ2-3, with 8 bases aligning to TRBD1. This CDR3 comprises 14 residues. After removal of 4 bases from V and 4 bases from J, the junction contained 5 bases not matched to a gene. Germline V gene data show CDR1 as SGHDT and CDR2 as YYEEEE. The CDR3 protein is CASSPGTGADTQYF. The CDR3, as DNA: TGTGCCAGCAGCCCCGGGACAGGTGCAGATACGCAGTATTTT.

The J gene is TRBJ2-3, the V gene TRBV5-6; D might be TRBD1 (6 bases). Germline CDR1 and CDR2: SGHDT and YYEEEE. CDR3 length: 16 residues. Trimming shortened V by 1 base and J by 2 bases, and 14 bases separated the two germline ends. CDR3 protein: CASSLKRQGNTDTQYF. In nucleotides, the CDR3 is TGTGCCAGCAGCTTGAAGCGCCAGGGGAACACAGATACGCAGTATTTT.

The chain is built from TRBV4-2 and TRBJ2-7; maybe TRBD1 (6 bases). V shed 4 bases and J shed 0 bases, with 16 bases lying between them. The CDR3 has 16 amino acids. Germline assignment: CDR1 LGHNA and CDR2 YNFKEQ. CDR3 coding DNA: TGTGCCAGCAGCCCAGGGTCCGGACAGACCTCCTACGAGCAGTACTTC. It translates to CASSPGSGQTSYEQYF.

The chain is built from TRBV27 and TRBJ2-2, with TRBD2 identical over 11 bases. Unmatched junction bases numbered 4, after V lost 6 bases and J lost 4 bases. The CDR3 covers 15 residues. The germline V gene encodes CDR1 MNHEY and CDR2 SMNVEV (reference sequence). CDR3 DNA: TGTGCCAGCAGCCGGCTAGCGGGGGGCACCGGGGAGCTGTTTTTT. Translation: CASSRLAGGTGELFF.

The V gene is TRBV2, the J gene TRBJ2-2, with 7 bases identical to TRBD1. Unmatched junction bases numbered 9, after V lost 0 bases and J lost 8 bases. This CDR3 spans 16 amino acids. The germline V gene encodes CDR1 SNHLY and CDR2 FYNNEI. CDR3 sequence (DNA): TGTGCCAGCAGTGAAGCCTTGACAGGGAAAGGGGGGGAGCTGTTTTTT. Its protein product is CASSEALTGKGGELFF.

This clone was seen only a few times. The chain has TRBV7-2 and TRBJ2-7; D gene unclear. CDR1 is SGHTA and CDR2 is FQGNSA in the germline V gene. V lost 1 base, J lost 4 bases, and 8 bases lay in between. The CDR3 is 13 residues long. CDR3 sequence: CASSLGLYYEQYF. The DNA of the CDR3 is TGTGCCAGCAGCTTAGGCCTCTATTACGAGCAGTACTTC.

The J gene is TRBJ1-2, the V gene TRBV15; TRBD1 agrees at 9 bases. Trimming took 5 bases from V and 7 from J; bases not matched to a gene: 8. Germline values: CDR1 LNHNV, CDR2 YYDKDF (reference sequence). The CDR3 spans 14 residues. The CDR3 coding sequence is TGTGCCACCAGCGGGTTCGGGACAGGGTTTGGCTACACCTTC. It specifies CATSGFGTGFGYTF.

The chain recombines TRBV19 with TRBJ2-2, with D tentatively TRBD2 (6 bases). The CDR3 totals 15 residues. The V gene lost 6 bases and the J gene lost 3 bases, with 14 bases spanning the gap. Germline V CDR1 and CDR2: LNHDA, SQIVND (reference sequence). For the CDR3, the DNA is TGTGCCAGTAGACACACCGGGAGACACACCGGGGAGCTGTTTTTT. Protein sequence: CASRHTGRHTGELFF.

This clone showed up just once. This chain uses TRBV13 with TRBJ2-7; 14 positions match TRBD2. Trimming at V came to 5 bases and at J to 0 bases, leaving 0 bases not matched to a gene. The CDR3 has 15 residues. Per germline, CDR1 PRHDT and CDR2 FYEKMQ (reference sequence). CDR3 sequence (DNA): TGTGCCAGCAGCGGACTAGCGGGGGGCTCCTACGAGCAGTACTTC. Encoded protein: CASSGLAGGSYEQYF.

The V and J genes are TRBV23-1 and TRBJ2-7; D gene ambiguous. TRBV23-1 has ORF status, its function being uncertain. Trimming cost V 4 bases and J 1 base, with 14 bases left between them. The length of the CDR3 is 15 residues. In DNA form, the CDR3 reads TGCGCCAGCAGTCGGAACAGAATTCTGTCCTACGAGCAGTACTTC. Translation gives CASSRNRILSYEQYF.

The chain employs TRBV19 and TRBJ2-7, with D perhaps matching TRBD1 (6 bases). The CDR3 totals 16 residues. V shed 5 bases and J shed 4 bases, with 21 bases lying between them. Germline assignment: CDR1 LNHDA and CDR2 SQIVND (reference sequence). The CDR3 DNA reads as TGTGCCAGTAGTCCCGAGGGACATACCAACCTTTACGAGCAGTACTTC. It translates to CASSPEGHTNLYEQYF.

This clone was seen a few times. The chain recombines TRBV4-1 with TRBJ1-2; 8 bases are a match to TRBD1. Germline V gene sequence: CDR1 MGHRA, CDR2 YSYEKL. The CDR3 is 16 amino acids. The V gene end was trimmed by 0 bases and the J gene end by 3 bases; junction bases not matched to a gene: 6. The DNA for the CDR3 is TGCGCCAGCAGCCAAGATCGACAGGGGAGGGACTATGGCTACACCTTC. Translating gives CASSQDRQGRDYGYTF.

The J gene is TRBJ2-3, the V gene TRBV4-3; 7 bases align to TRBD2. CDR1 LGHNA and CDR2 YSLEER come from the germline V gene. The V segment lost 5 bases and the J segment 2 bases; nucleotides outside the gene matches: 7. CDR3 size: 15 residues. The CDR3 sequence: CASSSRGENTDTQYF. The DNA of the CDR3 is TGCGCCAGCAGCTCCCGGGGGGAGAACACAGATACGCAGTATTTT.

Of note for this clone: The CDR3 does not close with the conserved phenylalanine or tryptophan, likely indicating a read error. No DNA is shown, since the ends of the CDR3 on it are uncertain; the CDR3 is the one TCRdb lists. The CDR3 protein is CASSLGTSVPVPA. V usage is TRBV5-6 and J usage is TRBJ2-3; whether TRBD2, the table's D call, matches the DNA was not checked. Per germline, CDR1 SGHDT and CDR2 YYEEEE. The CDR3 has 13 residues if both end residues are counted.

This clone occurred a few times. The chain joins TRBV5-1 to TRBJ1-1, with a tentative D call TRBD1 (5 bases). Germline V gene data show CDR1 as SGHRS and CDR2 as YFSETQ. The CDR3 spans 18 residues. V lost 0 bases and J 0 bases, leaving 18 bases between the germline ends. The CDR3 loop is CASSLAAAGLTMNTEAFF. Written as DNA, the CDR3 is TGCGCCAGCAGCTTGGCCGCGGCAGGGCTAACCATGAACACTGAAGCTTTCTTT.

The J gene is TRBJ2-1, the V gene TRBV5-1; D perhaps matches TRBD1 (5 bases). V lost 3 bases and J lost 7, with 8 bases in between. Germline V gives CDR1 SGHRS, CDR2 YFSETQ. The CDR3 runs 12 residues. Written as DNA, the CDR3 is TGCGCCAGCAGCTCTACAGGTAATGAGCAGTTCTTC. Translating it yields CASSSTGNEQFF. Full variable domain (remainder filled in from reference TRBV5-1 and TRBJ2-1): KAGVTQTPRYLIKTRGQQVTLSCSPISGHRSVSWYQQTPGQGLQFLFEYFSETQRNKGNFPGRFSGRQFSNSRSEMNVSTLELGDSALYLCASSSTGNEQFFGPGTRLTVL.

V and J are TRBV28 and TRBJ1-5; 7 bases map to TRBD1. The V gene end was trimmed by 4 bases and the J gene end by 3 bases; junction bases not matched to a gene: 3. CDR3 length equals 14 residues. In germline, CDR1 is MDHEN, CDR2 SYDVKM. The CDR3 region has the DNA TGTGCCAGCAGTTGGGGACAGACCAATCAGCCCCAGCATTTT. Its protein is CASSWGQTNQPQHF.

This clone was observed once. This chain links TRBV5-1 with TRBJ1-2; possibly TRBD1 for D (5 bases). The CDR3 consists of 13 residues. V was shortened by 0 bases and J by 2 bases, with 5 bases between the two germline ends. Germline V lookup: CDR1 SGHRS, CDR2 YFSETQ. The CDR3 region has the DNA TGCGCCAGCAGCTTGGGACAGAACTATGGCTACACCTTC. Residues: CASSLGQNYGYTF. Complete variable domain (other parts from reference TRBV5-1 and TRBJ1-2): KAGVTQTPRYLIKTRGQQVTLSCSPISGHRSVSWYQQTPGQGLQFLFEYFSETQRNKGNFPGRFSGRQFSNSRSEMNVSTLELGDSALYLCASSLGQNYGYTFGSGTRLTVV.

The rearrangement uses TRBV6-5 and TRBJ1-1; TRBD1 agrees at 10 bases. Germline trimming cut 5 bases from V and 4 bases from J; bases unmatched to any gene: 1. Per germline, CDR1 MNHEY and CDR2 SVGAGI. The CDR3 totals 13 residues. The CDR3 region has the DNA TGTGCCAGCAGTCGGGACAGGGGCACTGAAGCTTTCTTT. Translated: CASSRDRGTEAFF.